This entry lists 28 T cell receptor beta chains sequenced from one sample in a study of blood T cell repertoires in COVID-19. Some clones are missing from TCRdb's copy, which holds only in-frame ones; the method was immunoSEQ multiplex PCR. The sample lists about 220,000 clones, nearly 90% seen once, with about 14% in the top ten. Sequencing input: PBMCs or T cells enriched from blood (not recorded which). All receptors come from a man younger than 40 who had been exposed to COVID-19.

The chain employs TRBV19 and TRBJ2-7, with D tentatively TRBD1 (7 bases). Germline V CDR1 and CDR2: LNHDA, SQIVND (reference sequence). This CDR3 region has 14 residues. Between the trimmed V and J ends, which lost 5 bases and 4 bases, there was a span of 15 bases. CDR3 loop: CASSDREVWYEQYF. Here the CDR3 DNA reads TGTGCCAGTAGTGACAGGGAGGTTTGGTACGAGCAGTACTTC. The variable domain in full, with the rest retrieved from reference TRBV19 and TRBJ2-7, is DGGITQSPKYLFRKEGQNVTLSCEQNLNHDAMYWYRQDPGQGLRLIYYSQIVNDFQKGDIAEGYSVSREKKESFPLTVTSAQKNPTAFYLCASSDREVWYEQYFGPGTRLTVT.

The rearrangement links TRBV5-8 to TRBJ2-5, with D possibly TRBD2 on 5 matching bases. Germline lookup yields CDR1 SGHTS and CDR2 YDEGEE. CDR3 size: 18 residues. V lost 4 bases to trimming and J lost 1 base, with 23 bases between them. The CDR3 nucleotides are TGTGCCAGCAGCCCGAGTGGAGGTGCACAAGTAACCCAAGAGACCCAGTACTTC. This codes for CASSPSGGAQVTQETQYF.

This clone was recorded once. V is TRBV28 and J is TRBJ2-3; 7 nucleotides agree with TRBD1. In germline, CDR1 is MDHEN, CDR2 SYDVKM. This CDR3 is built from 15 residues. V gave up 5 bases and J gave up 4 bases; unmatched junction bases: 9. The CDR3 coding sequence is TGTGCCAGCAGTCACAGGGGTGTTAGCGCAGATACGCAGTATTTT. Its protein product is CASSHRGVSADTQYF.

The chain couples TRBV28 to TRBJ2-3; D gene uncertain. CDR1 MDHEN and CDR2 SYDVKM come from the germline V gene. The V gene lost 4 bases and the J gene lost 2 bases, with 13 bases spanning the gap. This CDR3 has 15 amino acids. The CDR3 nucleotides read TGTGCCAGCAGTTCTGCCTCAAGCCTCACAGATACGCAGTATTTT. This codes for CASSSASSLTDTQYF.

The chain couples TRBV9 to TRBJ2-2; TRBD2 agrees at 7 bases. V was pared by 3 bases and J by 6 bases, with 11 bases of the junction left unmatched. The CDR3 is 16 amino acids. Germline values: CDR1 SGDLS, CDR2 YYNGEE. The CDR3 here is CASSAPGEGSSGELFF. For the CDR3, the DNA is TGTGCCAGCAGCGCCCCCGGGGAGGGTAGTTCCGGGGAGCTGTTTTTT.

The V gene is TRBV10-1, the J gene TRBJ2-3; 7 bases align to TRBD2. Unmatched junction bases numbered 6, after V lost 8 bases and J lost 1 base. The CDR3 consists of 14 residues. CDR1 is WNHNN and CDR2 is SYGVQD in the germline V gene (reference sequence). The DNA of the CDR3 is TGCGCCAGCCGTAAAAGCGGGGGCACAGATACGCAGTATTTT. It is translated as CASRKSGGTDTQYF.

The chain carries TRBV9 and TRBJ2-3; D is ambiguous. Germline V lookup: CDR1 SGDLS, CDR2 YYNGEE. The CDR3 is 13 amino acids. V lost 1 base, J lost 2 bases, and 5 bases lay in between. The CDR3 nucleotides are TGTGCCAGCAGCGTAACAGTCACAGATACGCAGTATTTT. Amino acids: CASSVTVTDTQYF.

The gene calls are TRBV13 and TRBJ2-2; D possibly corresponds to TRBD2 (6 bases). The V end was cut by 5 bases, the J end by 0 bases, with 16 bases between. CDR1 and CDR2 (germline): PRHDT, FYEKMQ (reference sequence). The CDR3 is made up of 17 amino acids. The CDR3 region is CASSALARRSNTGELFF. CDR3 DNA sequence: TGTGCCAGCAGCGCCCTAGCGCGCCGGTCGAACACCGGGGAGCTGTTTTTT. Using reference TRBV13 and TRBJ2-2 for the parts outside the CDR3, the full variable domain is AAGVIQSPRHLIKEKRETATLKCYPIPRHDTVYWYQQGPGQDPQFLISFYEKMQSDKGSIPDRFSAQQFSDYHSELNMSSLELGDSALYFCASSALARRSNTGELFFGEGSRLTVL.

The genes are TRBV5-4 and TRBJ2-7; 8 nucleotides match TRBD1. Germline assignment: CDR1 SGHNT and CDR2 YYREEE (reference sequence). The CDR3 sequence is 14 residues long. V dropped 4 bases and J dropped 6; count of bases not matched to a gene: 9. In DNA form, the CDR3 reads TGTGCCAGCAGCCAACGGACAGGGACCGTCGAGCAGTACTTC. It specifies CASSQRTGTVEQYF. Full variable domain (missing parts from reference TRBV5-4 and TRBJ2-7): ETGVTQSPTHLIKTRGQQVTLRCSSQSGHNTVSWYQQALGQGPQFIFQYYREEENGRGNFPPRFSGLQFPNYSSELNVNALELDDSALYLCASSQRTGTVEQYFGPGTRLTVT.

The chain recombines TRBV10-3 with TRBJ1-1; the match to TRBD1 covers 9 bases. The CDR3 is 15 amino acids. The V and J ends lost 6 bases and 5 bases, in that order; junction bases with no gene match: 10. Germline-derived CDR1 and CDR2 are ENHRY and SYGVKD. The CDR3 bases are TGTGCCATCAGCAACCCGGGACAGGGTATAACTGAAGCTTTCTTT. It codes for CAISNPGQGITEAFF.

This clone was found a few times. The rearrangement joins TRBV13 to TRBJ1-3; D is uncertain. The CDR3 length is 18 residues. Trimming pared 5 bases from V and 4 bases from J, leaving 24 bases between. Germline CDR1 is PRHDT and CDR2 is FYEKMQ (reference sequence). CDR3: CASSAIIGRSKYGNTIYF. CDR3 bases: TGTGCCAGCAGCGCAATCATCGGAAGGAGCAAGTACGGAAACACCATATATTTT.

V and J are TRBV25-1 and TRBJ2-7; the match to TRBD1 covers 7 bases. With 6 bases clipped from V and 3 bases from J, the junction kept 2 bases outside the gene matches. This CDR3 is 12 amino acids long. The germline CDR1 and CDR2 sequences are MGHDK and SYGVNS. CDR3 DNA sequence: TGTGCCAGCAGAGGACAGGTCTACGAGCAGTACTTC. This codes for CASRGQVYEQYF.

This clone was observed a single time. CDR3 DNA sequence: TGTGCCAGCAGCCTGCAGGGAACCACCGGGGAGCTGTTTTTT. Amino acid sequence: CASSLQGTTGELFF. The chain employs TRBV6-5 and TRBJ2-2; a weak D match, TRBD1 (5 bases). V was shortened by 6 bases and J by 4 bases, with 12 bases between the two germline ends. Germline V gives CDR1 MNHEY, CDR2 SVGAGI. The CDR3 covers 14 residues.

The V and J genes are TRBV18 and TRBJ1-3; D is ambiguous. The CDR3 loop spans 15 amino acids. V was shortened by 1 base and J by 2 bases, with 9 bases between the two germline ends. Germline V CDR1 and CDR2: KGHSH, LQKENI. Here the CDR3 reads CASSPLRETGNTIYF. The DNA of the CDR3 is TGTGCCAGCTCACCACTACGAGAAACTGGAAACACCATATATTTT. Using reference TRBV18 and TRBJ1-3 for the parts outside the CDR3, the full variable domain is NAGVMQNPRHLVRRRGQEARLRCSPMKGHSHVYWYRQLPEEGLKFMVYLQKENIIDESGMPKERFSAEFPKEGPSILRIQQVVRGDSAAYFCASSPLRETGNTIYFGEGSWLTVV.

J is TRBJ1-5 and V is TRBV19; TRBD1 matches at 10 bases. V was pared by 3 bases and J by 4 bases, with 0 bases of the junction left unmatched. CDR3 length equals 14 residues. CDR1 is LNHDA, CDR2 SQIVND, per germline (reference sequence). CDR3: CASSMGQGNQPQHF. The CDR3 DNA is TGTGCCAGTAGTATGGGACAGGGGAATCAGCCCCAGCATTTT.

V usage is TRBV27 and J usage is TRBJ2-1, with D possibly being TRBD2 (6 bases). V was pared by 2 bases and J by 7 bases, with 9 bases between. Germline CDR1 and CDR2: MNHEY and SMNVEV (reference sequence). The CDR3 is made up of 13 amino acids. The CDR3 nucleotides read TGTGCCAGCAGTTTAGGGGGGTTGAATGAGCAGTTCTTC. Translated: CASSLGGLNEQFF.

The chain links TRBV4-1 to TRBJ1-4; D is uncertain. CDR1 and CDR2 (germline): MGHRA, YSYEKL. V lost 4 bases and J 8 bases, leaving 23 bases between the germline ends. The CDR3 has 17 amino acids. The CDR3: CASSRGGAVPLQEKLFF. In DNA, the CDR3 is TGCGCCAGCAGCCGAGGTGGCGCAGTCCCCCTTCAAGAAAAACTGTTTTTT.

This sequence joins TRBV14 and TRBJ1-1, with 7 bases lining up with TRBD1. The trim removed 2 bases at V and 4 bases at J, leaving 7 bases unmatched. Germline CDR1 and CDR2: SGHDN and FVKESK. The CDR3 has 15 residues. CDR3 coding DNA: TGTGCCAGCAGCCAAAGGACAGGACGGACCACTGAAGCTTTCTTT. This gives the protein CASSQRTGRTTEAFF.

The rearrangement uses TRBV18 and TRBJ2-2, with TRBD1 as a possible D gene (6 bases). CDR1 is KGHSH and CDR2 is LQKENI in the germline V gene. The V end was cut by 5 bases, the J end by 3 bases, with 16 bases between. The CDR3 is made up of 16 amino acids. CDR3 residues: CASSSRTVSDTGELFF. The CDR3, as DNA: TGTGCCAGCTCATCCAGGACAGTTTCGGACACCGGGGAGCTGTTTTTT.

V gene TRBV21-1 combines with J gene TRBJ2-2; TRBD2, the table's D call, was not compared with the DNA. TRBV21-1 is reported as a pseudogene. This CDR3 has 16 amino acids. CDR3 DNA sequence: TGTGCCAGCAGCAACCCCCCGTCCGGTTCCCGTGGGGAGCTGTTTTTT. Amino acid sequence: CASSNPPSGSRGELFF.

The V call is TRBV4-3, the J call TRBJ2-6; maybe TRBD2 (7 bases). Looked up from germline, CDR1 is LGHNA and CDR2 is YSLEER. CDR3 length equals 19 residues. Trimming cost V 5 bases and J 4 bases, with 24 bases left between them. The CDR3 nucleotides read TGCGCCAGCAGCGCCTGGGGGGCTAGCGGCCCCGGGGGGGCCAACGTCCTGACTTTC. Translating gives CASSAWGASGPGGANVLTF.

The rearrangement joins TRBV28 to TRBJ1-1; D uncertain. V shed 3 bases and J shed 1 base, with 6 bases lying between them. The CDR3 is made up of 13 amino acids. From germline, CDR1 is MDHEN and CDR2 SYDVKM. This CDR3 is CASSFFRNTEAFF. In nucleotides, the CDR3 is TGTGCCAGCAGTTTTTTTAGGAACACTGAAGCTTTCTTT.

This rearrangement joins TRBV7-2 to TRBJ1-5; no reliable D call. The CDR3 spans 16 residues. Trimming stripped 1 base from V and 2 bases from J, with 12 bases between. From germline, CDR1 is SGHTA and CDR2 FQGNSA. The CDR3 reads CASSLVTGRGNQPQHF. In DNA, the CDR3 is TGTGCCAGCAGCTTAGTGACGGGAAGGGGCAATCAGCCCCAGCATTTT.

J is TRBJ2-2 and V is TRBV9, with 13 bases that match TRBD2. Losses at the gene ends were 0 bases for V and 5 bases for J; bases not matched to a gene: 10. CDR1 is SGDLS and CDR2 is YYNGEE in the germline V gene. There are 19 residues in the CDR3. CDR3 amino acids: CASSVVPTSGGAWTGELFF. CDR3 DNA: TGTGCCAGCAGCGTAGTGCCAACTAGCGGGGGGGCATGGACCGGGGAGCTGTTTTTT.

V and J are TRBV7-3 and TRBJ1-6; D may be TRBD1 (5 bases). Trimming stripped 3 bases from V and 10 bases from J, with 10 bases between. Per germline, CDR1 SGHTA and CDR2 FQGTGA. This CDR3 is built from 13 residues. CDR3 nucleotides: TGTGCCAGCAGCTTGACAGATGGATCACCCCTCCACTTT. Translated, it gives CASSLTDGSPLHF.

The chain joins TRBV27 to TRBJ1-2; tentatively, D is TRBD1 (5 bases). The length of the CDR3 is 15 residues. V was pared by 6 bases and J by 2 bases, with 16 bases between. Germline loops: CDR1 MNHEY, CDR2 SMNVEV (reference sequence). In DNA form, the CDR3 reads TGTGCCAGCAGCTCCGCGGACACCTTAAACTATGGCTACACCTTC. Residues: CASSSADTLNYGYTF.

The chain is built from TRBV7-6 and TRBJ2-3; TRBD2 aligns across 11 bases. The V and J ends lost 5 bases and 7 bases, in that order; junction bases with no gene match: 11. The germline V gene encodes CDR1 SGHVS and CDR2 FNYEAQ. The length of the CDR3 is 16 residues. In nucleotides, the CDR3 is TGTGCCAGCAGCCCCTATAGCGGGGGGGCCGCATATACGCAGTATTTT. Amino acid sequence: CASSPYSGGAAYTQYF.

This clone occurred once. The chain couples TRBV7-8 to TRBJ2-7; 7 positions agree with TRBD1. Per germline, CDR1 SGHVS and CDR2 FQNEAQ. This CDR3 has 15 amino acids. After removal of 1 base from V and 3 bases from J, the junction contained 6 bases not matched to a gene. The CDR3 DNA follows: TGTGCCAGCAGCTTAGACAGGGGAACCTACTACGAGCAGTACTTC. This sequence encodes CASSLDRGTYYEQYF.